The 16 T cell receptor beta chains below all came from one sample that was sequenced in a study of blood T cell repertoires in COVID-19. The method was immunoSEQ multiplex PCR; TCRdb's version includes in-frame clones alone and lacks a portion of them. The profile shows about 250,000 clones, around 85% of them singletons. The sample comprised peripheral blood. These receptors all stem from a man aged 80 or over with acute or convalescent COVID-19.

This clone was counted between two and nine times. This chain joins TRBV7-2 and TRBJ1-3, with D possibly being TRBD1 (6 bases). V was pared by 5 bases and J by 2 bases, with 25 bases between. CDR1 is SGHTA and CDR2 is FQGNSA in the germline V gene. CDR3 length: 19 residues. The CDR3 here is CASSPPPRAGASAGNTIYF. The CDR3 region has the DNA TGTGCCAGCAGCCCACCTCCCCGCGCGGGGGCGTCAGCTGGAAACACCATATATTTT.

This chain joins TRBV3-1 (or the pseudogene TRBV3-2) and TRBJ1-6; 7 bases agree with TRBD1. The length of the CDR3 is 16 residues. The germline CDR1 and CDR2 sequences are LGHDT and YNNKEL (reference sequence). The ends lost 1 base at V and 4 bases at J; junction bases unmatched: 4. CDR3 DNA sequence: TGTGCCAGCAGCCAAGTAACAGGGGTTTATAATTCACCCCTCCACTTT. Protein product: CASSQVTGVYNSPLHF.

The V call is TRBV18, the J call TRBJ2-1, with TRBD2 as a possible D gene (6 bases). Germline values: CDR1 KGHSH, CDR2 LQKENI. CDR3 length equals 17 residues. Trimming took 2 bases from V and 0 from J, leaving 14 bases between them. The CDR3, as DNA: TGTGCCAGCTCACCAGGGCGGGGTCTTCCCTCCTACAATGAGCAGTTCTTC. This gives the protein CASSPGRGLPSYNEQFF.

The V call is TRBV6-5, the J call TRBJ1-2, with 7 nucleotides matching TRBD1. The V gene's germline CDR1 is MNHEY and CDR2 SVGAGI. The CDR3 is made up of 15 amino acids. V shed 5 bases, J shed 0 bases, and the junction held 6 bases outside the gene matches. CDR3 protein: CASSRQGRSNYGYTF. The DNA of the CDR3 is TGTGCCAGCAGTAGACAGGGCAGGTCTAACTATGGCTACACCTTC.

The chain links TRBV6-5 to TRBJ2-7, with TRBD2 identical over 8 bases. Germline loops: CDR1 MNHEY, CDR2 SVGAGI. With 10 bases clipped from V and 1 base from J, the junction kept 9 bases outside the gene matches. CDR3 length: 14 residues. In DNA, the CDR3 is TGTGCCATCGGGGGGGGTCTTTGGTCCTACGAGCAGTACTTC. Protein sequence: CAIGGGLWSYEQYF.

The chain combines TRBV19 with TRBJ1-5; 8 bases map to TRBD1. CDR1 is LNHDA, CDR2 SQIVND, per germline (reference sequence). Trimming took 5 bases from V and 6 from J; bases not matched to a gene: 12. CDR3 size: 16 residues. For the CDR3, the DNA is TGTGCCAGTAGTCAGCAGGGGGCCAACCGTGGTCAGCCCCAGCATTTT. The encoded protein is CASSQQGANRGQPQHF.

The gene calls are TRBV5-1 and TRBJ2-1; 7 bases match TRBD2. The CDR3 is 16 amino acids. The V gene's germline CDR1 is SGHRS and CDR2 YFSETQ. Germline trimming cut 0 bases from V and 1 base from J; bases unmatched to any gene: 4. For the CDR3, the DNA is TGCGCCAGCAGCTTGGATGGGGGAGGGTCCTACAATGAGCAGTTCTTC. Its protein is CASSLDGGGSYNEQFF.

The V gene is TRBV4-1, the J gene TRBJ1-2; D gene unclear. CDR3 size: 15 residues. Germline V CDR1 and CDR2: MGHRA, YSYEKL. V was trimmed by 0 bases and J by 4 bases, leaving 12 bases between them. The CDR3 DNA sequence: TGCGCCAGCAGCCAAGATCGCCTCGTCGGCTATGGCTACACCTTC. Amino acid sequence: CASSQDRLVGYGYTF.

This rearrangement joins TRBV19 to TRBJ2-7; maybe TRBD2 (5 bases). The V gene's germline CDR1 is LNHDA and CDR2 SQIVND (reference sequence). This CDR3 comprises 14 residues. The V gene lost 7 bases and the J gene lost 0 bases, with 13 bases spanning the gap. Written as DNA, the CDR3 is TGTGCCAGTACTACCACCCGGGGCTCCTACGAGCAGTACTTC. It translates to CASTTTRGSYEQYF.

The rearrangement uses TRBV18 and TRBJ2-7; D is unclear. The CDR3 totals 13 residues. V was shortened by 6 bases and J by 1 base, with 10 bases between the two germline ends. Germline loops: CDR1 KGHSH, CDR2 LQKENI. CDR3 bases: TGTGCCAGCTCGCGTTACGAGTCCTACGAGCAGTACTTC. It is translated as CASSRYESYEQYF.

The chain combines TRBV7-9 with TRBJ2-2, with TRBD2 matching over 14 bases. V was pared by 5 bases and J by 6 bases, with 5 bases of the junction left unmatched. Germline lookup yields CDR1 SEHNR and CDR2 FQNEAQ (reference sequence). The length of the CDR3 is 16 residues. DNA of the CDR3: TGTGCCAGCAGCAGAGGACTAGCGGGAGGCCCCGGGGAGCTGTTTTTT. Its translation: CASSRGLAGGPGELFF.

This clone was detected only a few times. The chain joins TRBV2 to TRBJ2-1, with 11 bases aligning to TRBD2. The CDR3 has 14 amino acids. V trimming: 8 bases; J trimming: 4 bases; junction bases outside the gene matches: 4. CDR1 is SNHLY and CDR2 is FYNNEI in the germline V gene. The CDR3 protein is CASQRLAGYNEQFF. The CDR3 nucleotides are TGTGCCAGCCAGAGACTAGCGGGATACAATGAGCAGTTCTTC.

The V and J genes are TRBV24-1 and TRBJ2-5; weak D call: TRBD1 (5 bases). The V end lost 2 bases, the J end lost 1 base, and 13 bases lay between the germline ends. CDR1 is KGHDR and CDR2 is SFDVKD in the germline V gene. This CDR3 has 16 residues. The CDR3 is CATSDSAGSIQETQYF. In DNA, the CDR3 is TGTGCCACCAGTGATTCAGCAGGGTCTATCCAAGAGACCCAGTACTTC.

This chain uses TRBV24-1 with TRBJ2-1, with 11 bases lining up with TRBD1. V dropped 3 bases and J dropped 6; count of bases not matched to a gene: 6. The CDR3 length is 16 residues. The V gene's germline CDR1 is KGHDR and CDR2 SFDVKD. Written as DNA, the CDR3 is TGTGCCACCAGTGATCGCACCGGGACAGGGGGCAATGAGCAGTTCTTC. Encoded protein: CATSDRTGTGGNEQFF.

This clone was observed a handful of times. Written as DNA, the CDR3 is TGTGCCAGCTCACCTCACAGGGGGCCCTACGAGCAGTACTTC. Amino acid sequence: CASSPHRGPYEQYF. V gene TRBV18 combines with J gene TRBJ2-7, with TRBD1 matching 9 bases. Germline V gene sequence: CDR1 KGHSH, CDR2 LQKENI. CDR3 length equals 14 residues. V lost 3 bases and J lost 2; bases outside the gene matches: 2.

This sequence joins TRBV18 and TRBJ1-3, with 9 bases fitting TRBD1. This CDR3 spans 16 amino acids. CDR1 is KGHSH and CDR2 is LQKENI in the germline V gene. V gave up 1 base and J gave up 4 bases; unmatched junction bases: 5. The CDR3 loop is CASSPLGQGTGNTIYF. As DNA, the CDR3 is TGTGCCAGCTCACCACTGGGACAGGGTACCGGAAACACCATATATTTT.